This T cell receptor (beta chain) was captured in a study of T cell repertoires in cytomegalovirus infection. Study in general: Through public TCR beta signatures, both CMV infection and matching HLA type were indicated. Study results and limitations: Carriers of CMV and the relevant HLA type were discriminated by public TCR beta frequency. Predominance within the ex vivo response was attributable to HLA-C-restricted CMV-specific TCR beta clonotypes.

TCRdb re-analysed the reads in MiXCR, keeping a single row per CDR3 protein. Among roughly 760,000 distinct CDR3 sequences listed, less than 40% were seen once. This clonotype was seen ten or more times. Antigen unknown. This CDR3 has 17 residues. Germline CDR1 and CDR2: SGHTA and FQGNSA. V shed 2 bases and J shed 2 bases, with 18 bases lying between them. The sequence derives from a human donor in good health (CMV status not recorded). Some clones in this sample may be carry-over from other donors' samples. The rearrangement joins TRBV7-2 to TRBJ2-5; a weak D match, TRBD1 (6 bases). Sequenced input: PBMCs. As DNA, the CDR3 is TGTGCCAGCAGCTTACGGACTCCGGGACAAGGACAAGAGACCCAGTACTTC. Translating it yields CASSLRTPGQGQETQYF.